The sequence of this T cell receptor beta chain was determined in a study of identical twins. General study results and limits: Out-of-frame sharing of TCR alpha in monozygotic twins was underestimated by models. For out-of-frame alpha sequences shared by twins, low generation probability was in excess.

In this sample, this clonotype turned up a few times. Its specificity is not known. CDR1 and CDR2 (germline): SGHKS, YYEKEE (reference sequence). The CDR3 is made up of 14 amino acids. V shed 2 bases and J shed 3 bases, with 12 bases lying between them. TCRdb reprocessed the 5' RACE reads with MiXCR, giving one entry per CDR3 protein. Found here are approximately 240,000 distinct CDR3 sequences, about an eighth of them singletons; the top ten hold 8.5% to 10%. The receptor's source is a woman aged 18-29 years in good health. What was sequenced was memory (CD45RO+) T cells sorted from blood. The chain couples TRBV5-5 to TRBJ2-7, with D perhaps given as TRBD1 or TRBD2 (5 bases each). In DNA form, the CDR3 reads TGTGCCAGCAGCTTTTTGGGGGAAGGCTACGAGCAGTACTTC. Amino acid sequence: CASSFLGEGYEQYF.